Each of the 14 T cell receptor beta chains below was sequenced from the same sample in a study of shared clonotypes between healthy human individuals. Libraries were prepared by immunoSEQ multiplex PCR; TCRdb keeps only in-frame clonotypes and omits some of them. The sample holds about 980,000 clones, 60% to 85% seen once. Sequencing was carried out using memory CD4+ T cells sorted from blood. As to subset: CD45RA-negative fraction. These receptors came from a man aged 18 to 30 in good health.

Of note for this clone: Other nucleotide sequences in the sample specify the same CDR3. The rearrangement joins TRBV9 to TRBJ1-5, with D unresolved. V lost 0 bases and J lost 0, with 4 bases in between. The length of the CDR3 is 14 residues. Germline loops: CDR1 SGDLS, CDR2 YYNGEE. CDR3 sequence: CASSVGNSNQPQHF. As DNA, the CDR3 is TGTGCCAGCAGCGTAGGAAATAGCAATCAGCCCCAGCATTTT.

This clone is a singleton in its sample. J is TRBJ1-1 and V is TRBV5-1, with 9 bases aligning to TRBD1. V shed 3 bases, J shed 7 bases, and the junction held 10 bases outside the gene matches. CDR3 length: 15 amino acids. In germline, CDR1 is SGHRS, CDR2 YFSETQ. CDR3 DNA: TGCGCCAGCAGCTCAACGACAGGGGGAAAAGGTGAAGCTTTCTTT. Residues: CASSSTTGGKGEAFF.

V gene TRBV2 combines with J gene TRBJ2-2; D unclear. CDR1 is SNHLY, CDR2 FYNNEI, per germline. V was cut by 5 bases and J by 1 base, with 5 bases left in between. The CDR3 consists of 13 residues. CDR3 protein: CASSLGNTGELFF. CDR3 nucleotide sequence: TGTGCCAGCAGTTTGGGGAACACCGGGGAGCTGTTTTTT.

This chain links TRBV6-1 with TRBJ2-7; D is possibly TRBD1 (6 bases). The CDR3 extends over 13 amino acids. V dropped 4 bases and J dropped 4 bases, with 11 bases sitting between them. The germline CDR1 and CDR2 sequences are MNHNS and SASEGT. The CDR3 sequence is CASSAAGEYEQYF. Here the CDR3 DNA reads TGTGCCAGCAGTGCAGCAGGGGAGTACGAGCAGTACTTC.

This chain connects TRBV11-2 to TRBJ2-5, with TRBD1 as a possible D gene (5 bases). The CDR3 is 14 residues long. V was clipped by 2 bases and J by 2 bases, with 9 bases between them. In germline, CDR1 is SGHAT, CDR2 FQNNGV. The CDR3 DNA follows: TGTGCCAGCAGCTTACAGGGAAAGCAAGAGACCCAGTACTTC. This encodes CASSLQGKQETQYF.

The chain employs TRBV4-2 and TRBJ2-3; no firm D call. V was shortened by 4 bases and J by 4 bases, with 12 bases between the two germline ends. This CDR3 contains 14 residues. CDR1 LGHNA and CDR2 YNFKEQ come from the germline V gene. This chain's CDR3 is CASSRDLVADTQYF. The CDR3 DNA sequence: TGTGCCAGCAGCCGAGACTTAGTAGCAGATACGCAGTATTTT.

V usage is TRBV11-2 and J usage is TRBJ2-7; TRBD2 aligns across 12 bases. This CDR3 spans 14 amino acids. The junction had 4 bases not matched to a gene; V was cut back by 4 bases and J by 6 bases. Germline CDR1 and CDR2: SGHAT and FQNNGV. The DNA for the CDR3 is TGTGCCAGCAGCTCGAGACTAGCGGGGGCCGAGCAGTACTTC. Translated: CASSSRLAGAEQYF.

Note on this clone: This specimen includes other DNA sequences encoding the same CDR3. The chain couples TRBV11-3 to TRBJ2-2; D not resolved. The germline V and J ends were trimmed by 0 bases and 4 bases, with 3 bases remaining between them. The CDR3 covers 13 residues. The germline gives CDR1 SGHNT, CDR2 YENEEA. CDR3 in DNA: TGTGCCAGCAGCTTAGAAAGCACCGGGGAGCTGTTTTTT. It specifies CASSLESTGELFF.

The rearrangement uses TRBV14 and TRBJ1-1, with D possibly matching TRBD1 (5 bases). V was cut by 1 base and J by 1 base, with 7 bases left in between. Germline assignment: CDR1 SGHDN and CDR2 FVKESK. This CDR3 has 14 residues. This CDR3 reads CASSQAGANTEAFF. The CDR3 bases are TGTGCCAGCAGCCAAGCCGGGGCGAACACTGAAGCTTTCTTT.

A few counts support this clone. The rearrangement uses TRBV4-3 and TRBJ2-1, with 7 bases fitting TRBD2. Per germline, CDR1 LGHNA and CDR2 YSLEER. This CDR3 comprises 15 residues. With V trimmed by 1 base and J by 8 bases, 8 bases remained unmatched. This CDR3 reads CASSQARTRGHEQFF. CDR3 DNA sequence: TGCGCCAGCAGCCAAGCAAGGACTAGGGGCCATGAGCAGTTCTTC.

In this sample, this clone turned up a few times. The chain carries TRBV27 and TRBJ2-4; 16 nucleotides agree with TRBD2. V trimming: 3 bases; J trimming: 1 base; junction bases outside the gene matches: 6. CDR3 size: 19 residues. CDR1 and CDR2 from the germline V gene are MNHEY and SMNVEV (reference sequence). CDR3 bases: TGTGCCAGCAGTTTTGGGACTAGCGGGAGGGCCGGGGCCAAAAACATTCAGTACTTC. As protein: CASSFGTSGRAGAKNIQYF.

CDR3 loop: CAWSPSGTSNTGELFF. The CDR3 coding sequence is TGTGCCTGGAGCCCTTCCGGGACAAGTAACACCGGGGAGCTGTTTTTT. This chain uses TRBV30 with TRBJ2-2; maybe TRBD1 (6 bases). Trimming left V 3 bases short and J 2 bases short, with 16 bases between. Looked up from germline, CDR1 is GTSNPN and CDR2 is SVGIG (reference sequence). This CDR3 has 16 residues.

The CDR3 loop reads CASSISTGGDNYGYTF. CDR3 bases: TGTGCCAGCTCAATATCGACAGGGGGGGATAACTATGGCTACACCTTC. V and J are TRBV18 and TRBJ1-2, with 9 bases that match TRBD1. Germline lookup yields CDR1 KGHSH and CDR2 LQKENI. CDR3 size: 16 residues. Unmatched junction bases numbered 8, after V lost 5 bases and J lost 1 base.

V is TRBV4-3 and J is TRBJ2-1; tentative D call: TRBD2 (5 bases). There are 18 residues in the CDR3. Germline CDR1 and CDR2: LGHNA and YSLEER. V gave up 2 bases and J gave up 3 bases, with 20 bases separating them. The CDR3 nucleotides are TGCGCCAGCAGCCAAAGGTCCTGGTGGATCGAGGGCTACAATGAGCAGTTCTTC. Translating it yields CASSQRSWWIEGYNEQFF.